This T cell receptor (beta chain) is from a study of shared clonotypes between healthy human individuals (dated by TCRdb to 2018 to 2020). About the study as a whole: The cohort included a few men and two women between 18 and 49 years of age. Between about 0.85 and 10 billion PBMCs per donor were obtained by leukapheresis. Different laboratories and diverse techniques were used to prepare libraries and sequence TCR repertoires, to increase sequencing depth and limit assay-specific biases. Per donor, three plates each were used for CD4 naive and CD4 memory, two for CD8 naive, and one for CD8 memory. The study deeply sequenced blood TCR repertoires of about 5 healthy adults to estimate repertoire size and the extent of clonotype sharing between individuals.

Healthy HIV-negative adults with no recently reported acute infections or vaccinations were included as donors. Only Caucasian adults living in Nashville, Tennessee, USA were represented among the donors. CD4+ T cells were enriched through magnetic negative selection, after which naive cells were positively selected on CD45RA and the remaining negative fraction served as the memory subset. After blood collection by leukapheresis, PBMCs were isolated using Ficoll-Histopaque density gradient centrifugation and then cryopreserved in the vapor phase of liquid nitrogen. Purity and quantity of every magnetically sorted T cell population were checked by analytical flow cytometry. From each sorted fraction, genomic DNA was isolated and quantified by UV absorbance on a Nanodrop 2000c. Using the deep immunoSEQ assay, multiplex PCR amplified TCR CDR3 regions from genomic DNA. For each cell subset, the extracted genomic DNA was distributed evenly across all wells of several immunoSEQ 96-well plates, and each plate served as one replicate. For sorted subsets, around 200 ng genomic DNA, equal to some 28,000 T cell genomes, was loaded into each replicate PCR. Purified libraries were quantified with a Qubit 3.0 fluorometer, sized on a Bioanalyzer 2100, and re-quantified with the KAPA Library Quantification kit. A separate single-read 150-cycle Illumina NextSeq 550 flow cell was used to sequence each immunoSEQ 96-well plate. In the original analysis: Because the immunoSEQ output held only junctional sequences and lacked quality scores, the filtering could not match the filtering applied to full-length reads. Sequences were annotated with PyIR, a Python wrapper for IgBLAST v1.9, using IMGT germline references to assign V/J genes and CDR3. Reads were filtered out if the reads had weak V/J assignments (E-value above 1e-6), no CDR3, stop codons, out-of-frame junctions, or ambiguous translated residues. A V3J clonotype was defined by an identical inferred V gene, J gene, and CDR3 amino acid sequence. To compute the percentage overlap between repertoires, the number of shared unique clonotypes was divided by the size of the smaller repertoire. RTK rarefaction, the Chao1 estimator, and Recon v2.1 estimates of unobserved clonotypes were used to assess repertoire richness. OLGA was used to compute generation probabilities for all TCRbeta clonotypes that the gDNA method yielded from a few donors. Held by TCRdb, this immuneACCESS table contains in-frame sequences only and omits some clones. Under half of the omission traces to an unresolved V gene where checked; the cause of the rest is unknown. The V and J calls and clone size are taken from that table; D and trimming were inferred from the DNA. The sample table contains 900,000 to 1,200,000 clones; only one count was recorded for 70% to 80% of them. 0.5% to 0.65% of the sample is taken by the ten largest.

As to this clone: What this receptor recognizes is not known. No much larger clonotype is one base removed from it; base qualities were not supplied.

What the authors observed across the whole study: Sharing across four donors was observed for around 5% of naive CD4, under 4% of naive CD8, 2.3% of memory CD4, and around 0.42% of memory CD8 clonotypes. Naive subsets generally had larger estimated clonotype richness than memory subsets did. Based on pairwise subsampling, the degree of clonotype sharing among donors was expected to be affected by sequencing depth. Because the study included a small number of donors, the genetic and exposure-history diversity represented was limited. Clonotypes shared by all four sorted-subset donors showed higher generation probabilities than non-shared clonotypes. Sampling was restricted to blood, and TCR repertoires in tissue are likely to differ from TCR repertoires in blood. Even with the large sequencing depth, rarefaction of the sorted-subset datasets indicated that sequencing was incomplete.

Trimming removed 2 bases from V and 4 bases from J, leaving 9 bases between the germline ends. The CDR3 measures 14 amino acids from cysteine to phenylalanine. Of all the DNA, just the CDR3 is kept, 42 bases in frame from base 1. CDR1 and CDR2, per the germline V gene, are SGDLS and YYNGEE. Recombination joined TRBV9 with TRBJ2-2; TRBD2 is a possible D gene, resting on 6 matching bases. The sequenced material came from memory CD4+ T cells from PBMCs. The cell subset or site label corresponds to: CD45RA-negative fraction. This receptor was taken from a man in his late teens or twenties in good health. Some clones in this sample may be carry-over from other donors' samples. The nucleotides read TGTGCCAGCAGCGTCCAGGGAGGCACCGGGGAGCTGTTTTTT. Its product reads: CASSVQGGTGELFF.